The 3 T cell receptor beta chains listed next were all sequenced from one sample in a study of shared clonotypes between healthy human individuals. TCRdb keeps only in-frame clones here, not all; method: immunoSEQ multiplex PCR. Among about 2 million clones listed, about 95% were seen once. Naive-designated CD8 cells lacked CD45RO, were positively enriched for CCR7, and omitted terminally differentiated effector memory CD45RA+ cells. Sequenced material: naive CD8+ T cells sorted from blood. The receptors derive from a man aged 18 to 29 in good health.

In this sample, this clone turned up a few times. The chain joins TRBV5-1 to TRBJ1-2; no definite D call. The V gene's germline CDR1 is SGHRS and CDR2 YFSETQ. CDR3 length equals 14 residues. Trimming removed 1 base at V and 0 bases at J, with 7 bases between. This CDR3 is CASSLYNANYGYTF. CDR3 nucleotides: TGCGCCAGCAGCTTGTATAACGCTAACTATGGCTACACCTTC.

V gene TRBV7-6 combines with J gene TRBJ2-2; no firm D call. Germline loops: CDR1 SGHVS, CDR2 FNYEAQ. V lost 2 bases and J 6 bases, leaving 10 bases between the germline ends. The CDR3 is 14 amino acids. This chain's CDR3 is CASSLWQMPGELFF. Here the CDR3 DNA reads TGTGCCAGCAGCTTATGGCAGATGCCCGGGGAGCTGTTTTTT. Full variable domain (rest looked up from reference TRBV7-6 and TRBJ2-2): GAGVSQSPRYKVTKRGQDVALRCDPISGHVSLYWYRQALGQGPEFLTYFNYEAQQDKSGLPNDRFSAERPEGSISTLTIQRTEQRDSAMYRCASSLWQMPGELFFGEGSRLTVL.

The count of this clone is one. The chain carries TRBV6-1 and TRBJ1-2; D call uncertain. The CDR3 covers 12 residues. Germline-derived CDR1 and CDR2 are MNHNS and SASEGT. The V end was cut by 3 bases, the J end by 8 bases, with 10 bases between. The CDR3 reads CASSDWGGGYTF. In DNA form, the CDR3 reads TGTGCCAGCAGTGATTGGGGAGGCGGCTACACCTTC.